This TCR beta chain was captured by sequencing in a study of cytomegalovirus exposure and HLA in healthy donors (dated by TCRdb to about 2017). Describing the broader study: An earlier analysis of approximately 640 of the donors reported roughly 270 Gb of sequence data and around 120 million unique TCR beta sequences from about 180 million T cells. About 280 gigabases of sequencing data and approximately 85 million unique TCR sequences were included in an early release covering over 600 HLA-typed donors. The genetic ancestry cluster associated with self-reported Caucasian donors included 81% of the 398 genotyped donors. The study aimed to test whether signatures of past pathogen exposure could be identified by cataloging public T cell receptors. The study used immunosequencing to profile the T cell repertoires of approximately 640 subjects and linked those repertoires to cytomegalovirus serostatus. Along with the roughly 670-subject first cohort, a separate validation cohort of some 130 different subjects was used. To predict cytomegalovirus infection status, the study brought together high-throughput TCR immunosequencing, statistical association of individual TCRs with disease status, and machine learning. A later analysis re-analyzed previously published TCR beta repertoires from 600 to 850 donors and added high-resolution HLA genotyping to study TCR occurrence patterns. Rather than drawing on any new phenotypic data, the later analysis identified candidate immune exposures from TCR beta sequences and the way those sequences occurred across donors. To decide whether each TCR beta V gene segment behaved as functional or pseudogenic, an earlier analysis of approximately 620 of the donors relied on high-throughput TCR beta sequencing. Donor age, sex, ethnicity and CMV serostatus were compiled alongside the repertoire data. In a later genetic analysis, genome-wide SNP genotypes for about three fifths of the roughly 670 donors were used, and that subset was treated as a discovery cohort. Every repertoire in the discovery cohort had been generated on one and the same sequencing platform. Class I and class II HLA loci were covered by the typing at four-digit resolution. Typing coverage varied by locus: roughly 629-640 donors for A, B, C, DRB1 and DQB1; roughly 510 for DQA1; nearly 610 for DPA1; approximately 490 for DPB1. Because of strong linkage in the cohort, 4 to 6 DR-DQ haplotypes were treated as single units for association and clustering. Among roughly 370 genotyped donors of the cohort, an average of around 240,000 unique TCR beta nucleotide sequences were sequenced per donor, approximately 20% of them non-productive. Beyond this particular receptor, the publication reports: According to the authors, the approach could potentially be generalized to other disease states and immunological phenotypes. A group of highly shared sequence variants was considered likely to be a technical artifact of the sequencing pipeline. In a later analysis, some 18,000 TCR beta sequences were associated with specific HLA alleles at a false discovery rate of 0.05. In a later analysis, most CMV-associated TCR beta chains were found to appear HLA-restricted, with HLA associations seemingly driven largely by CMV exposure. Strong co-occurrence of HLA alleles, especially DR and DQ, made assigning TCR associations to individual alleles difficult. Because HLA typing was unavailable for some donors at each locus, only the typed subset was used in association tests. Some IMGT-functional V segments, including TRBV6-2 and TRBV6-3, could not be distinguished by the 87-base-pair reads and were therefore excluded. A later analysis found that TCR association rates varied across HLA loci, with DRB1 alleles showing the most associated TCRs and HLA-C alleles the fewest. An association between a missense DCLRE1C variant and V-gene and J-gene trimming of TCR beta chains was found in a later genetic analysis and replicated in an independent cohort. Presence/absence analyses assumed roughly uniform sequencing depth across donors, an assumption that may not hold. In vitro tests confirmed that a few of the cytomegalovirus-associated TCR beta chains recognize cytomegalovirus antigens. Because counts were too low, about 15 rarely observed V segments, including chromosome 9 orphons, were left out of the earlier analysis of approximately 500 of the donors. According to a later analysis, parvovirus B19, influenza, CMV and Epstein-Barr virus appeared linked to several top co-occurrence clusters. Linkage disequilibrium might explain the correlated functional status among segregating V segments, but an unknown experimental factor could not be ruled out. Cytomegalovirus status was reported to be diagnosed by the classifier with high specificity and sensitivity in both the original and validation cohorts. Most TCR sequences were seen in very few donors, while some public TCRs were found in many individuals. In a later genetic analysis, fewer N-insertions in productive TCRs were reported among donors in an Asian-associated ancestry cluster than the approximately 670-donor mean. The only immune exposure information available for the cohort was CMV serostatus. The study gave a list of some 150 TCR beta chains associated with cytomegalovirus. Only TCR beta chains were sequenced in this cohort, and the absence of alpha or paired-chain data limited detectable features. In a later analysis, HLA-associated TCR beta chains were found to be more clonally expanded and to have lower generation probabilities than equally common non-associated chains. Broadly in line with IMGT annotations, most TCR beta V segments showed up in productive rearrangements about 90% or about 30% of the time in an earlier analysis of several hundred of the donors. A further reported finding was that TCR beta sequences accurately predicted the HLA-A and HLA-B alleles for most subjects in the first cohort.

Relative to germline, V is 5 bases shorter and J is 0 bases shorter, with 10 bases between their ends. Including the terminal cysteine and phenylalanine, the CDR3 comprises 13 residues. Of the read, only the CDR3 DNA is kept; its 39 bases are in frame from base 1. CDR1 SQVTM and CDR2 ANQGSEA are derived from the germline V gene. The cohort consisted of 600 to 750 healthy bone marrow donors. Cohort members were all nominally healthy when sampled, although unrecorded immune exposures were likely present. The donor was CMV seropositive and was included in the group of approximately 300 seropositive cohort members. Each donor provided a peripheral blood sample, and peripheral blood mononuclear cells were used for TCR beta sequencing. The Qiagen DNeasy Blood Extraction Kit was used to extract genomic DNA from the blood cell samples. Receptors were amplified or captured by the immunoSEQ multiplex PCR assay. A mixture of 60 forward primers for TCR Vbeta segments and 13 reverse primers for TCR Jbeta segments was used in the multiplex PCR. The CDR3 region of rearranged TCR beta genes was amplified from genomic DNA with a multiplex PCR assay. The Illumina HiSeq System was used to sequence the amplified TCR beta libraries as 87-base-pair reads. Per the original workflow: Across the 670 or so repertoires, a later analysis counted roughly 77 million unique TCR beta chains, 9 million to 14 million of which were shared by at least two donors. A nearest-neighbor algorithm error-corrected the raw reads and collapsed the reads into unique sequences, merging closely related sequences to remove PCR and sequencing errors. To assign V, D and J gene segments, CDR3 sequences were aligned to IMGT reference sequences. For a sequence to be retained, a match of at least six nucleotides to both a V gene segment and a J gene segment was required. A rearrangement was called productive if the CDR3 had no stop codons and remained in frame with V and J, and every other rearrangement was called non-productive. Following IMGT convention, CDR3 was defined as the stretch from the second conserved V-encoded cysteine to the conserved J-encoded phenylalanine. The earlier analysis of 550 to 650 of the donors excluded any sequence lacking an unambiguous match to a single V gene segment. An earlier analysis of 500 to 700 of the donors classified V segments as functional when productive rearrangements were above 56.7% and as segregating when the standard deviation between donors was above 5%. A statistical classification framework was developed to diagnose cytomegalovirus status using the catalog of TCR beta chain sequences. In a later analysis, V and J genes were assigned by comparing TCR nucleotide sequences against IMGT/GENE-DB human TR gene sequences. A later analysis assigned CDR3 sequences and most-parsimonious VDJ recombination scenarios with the TCRdist pipeline. In a later analysis, every TCR beta chain was defined by the combination of its CDR3 amino acid sequence and its V-gene family, and reads without a unique V-gene family were dropped. To address suspected cross-contamination and a sequencing artifact, a later analysis removed 592 highly shared, low-generation-probability nucleotide sequences. In a later analysis, a clonal expansion index was calculated for each public chain from normalized within-repertoire ranks of inferred template counts. A later analysis computed generation probabilities with a VDJ recombination model fitted to out-of-frame rearrangements, and checked the results against IGoR. A later analysis scored TCR-TCR, TCR-HLA and TCR-CMV co-occurrence with hypergeometric tests, applying a repertoire-size bias correction to TCR pairs. A later analysis estimated false discovery rates by permuting HLA or CMV assignments 20 times. In a later analysis, co-occurring TCRs were grouped using DBSCAN, with TCRdist sequence similarity added in when clustering inside HLA-allele-positive subsets. Repertoires with fewer than 30,000 or more than 120,000 public chains were left out of co-occurrence clustering, as were five repertoires with anomalous nucleotide sharing. TCRdb's version of the immuneACCESS table is confined to in-frame rearrangements and falls short of the full clone set. An unresolved V gene accounts for under half of the shortfall where checked; the remainder is of unknown origin. V and J calls plus clone size are reproduced from that table; the DNA served to infer D and trimming. This sample comprises about 130,000 clones, approximately 74% of them detected only once. The ten largest clones represent 6.6% of the sample.

As to this clone: Its antigen remains unidentified. No base quality values were provided; no much bigger clone lies one nucleotide off.

This chain is built from TRBV29-1 and TRBJ2-5; a tentative D call is TRBD1 (6 bases match). The receptor was derived from a man aged 35 to 55 in good health and CMV-seropositive. The sequenced sample consisted of PBMCs. CDR3 sequence: CSVWTADQETQYF. The DNA sequence is given as TGCAGCGTTTGGACAGCAGACCAAGAGACCCAGTACTTC.